This T cell receptor (beta chain) was sequenced during a study of CD8 T cells in Susac syndrome. V was cut by 6 bases and J by 0 bases, with 14 bases left in between. This CDR3 spans 14 amino acids. Germline V CDR1 and CDR2: SQVTM, ANQGSEA. With random hexamers, reverse transcription was performed on 0.5 to 1 ug of RNA. TCRdb itself ran the immunoSEQ multiplex PCR reads through MiXCR, one entry per CDR3 protein. The table includes 150,000 to 200,000 distinct CDR3 sequences, around 93% detected once. The chain is built from TRBV29-1 and TRBJ1-1, with TRBD1 as a possible D gene (5 bases). Specimen: CD4+ T cells from PBMCs. The receptor comes from a human donor in good health. CDR3 loop: CSVALGGMNTEAFF. CDR3 in DNA: TGCAGCGTCGCCCTGGGGGGGATGAACACTGAAGCTTTCTTT.